The 26 T cell receptor beta chains listed next were all sequenced from one sample in a study of blood T cell repertoires in COVID-19. TCRdb's copy holds only in-frame clones and misses some; the assay was immunoSEQ multiplex PCR. Here the sample spans 200,000 to 250,000 clones, around 86% being singletons. The sequenced sample consisted of peripheral blood. The receptors derive from a woman aged 25 to 39 who had recovered from COVID-19.

The V gene is TRBV5-4, the J gene TRBJ2-2, with a possible D match to TRBD1 (5 bases). Trimming took off 4 bases at V and 4 bases at J, with 17 bases between the two ends. The CDR3 sequence is 16 residues long. Germline V gives CDR1 SGHNT, CDR2 YYREEE (reference sequence). This chain's CDR3 is CASSRGGLPGTGELFF. The CDR3 nucleotides read TGTGCCAGCAGCAGGGGTGGGCTCCCGGGCACCGGGGAGCTGTTTTTT.

The chain carries TRBV6-5 and TRBJ1-1; TRBD1 is a possible D gene (5 bases). The germline V and J ends were trimmed by 8 bases and 11 bases, with 21 bases remaining between them. Germline CDR1 is MNHEY and CDR2 is SVGAGI. The CDR3 is 13 residues long. This chain's CDR3 is CASWSTDLNWAFF. The CDR3 DNA is TGTGCCAGCTGGTCGACAGACTTAAACTGGGCTTTCTTT.

V and J are TRBV15 and TRBJ2-1; TRBD1 agrees at 8 bases. J was trimmed by 9 bases and V by 1 base; bases with no gene match: 8. This CDR3 is 15 amino acids long. CDR1 LNHNV and CDR2 YYDKDF come from the germline V gene (reference sequence). The CDR3 DNA follows: TGTGCCACCAGCAGAGTGGGACAGGAGGACGGTGAGCAGTTCTTC. Translating it yields CATSRVGQEDGEQFF. Combining the CDR3 with reference TRBV15 and TRBJ2-1 gives the whole variable domain DAMVIQNPRYQVTQFGKPVTLSCSQTLNHNVMYWYQQKSSQAPKLLFHYYDKDFNNEADTPDNFQSRRPNTSFCFLDIRSPGLGDTAMYLCATSRVGQEDGEQFFGPGTRLTVL.

This chain connects TRBV7-6 to TRBJ2-2, with TRBD2 as a possible D gene (6 bases). Trimming removed 4 bases at V and 5 bases at J, with 11 bases between. Germline CDR1 and CDR2: SGHVS and FNYEAQ. The CDR3 sequence is 14 residues long. The CDR3 spells CASSSLAGTGELFF. The CDR3, as DNA: TGTGCCAGCAGCTCCCTCGCGGGGACCGGGGAGCTGTTTTTT. The whole variable domain, filled in from reference TRBV7-6 and TRBJ2-2, reads GAGVSQSPRYKVTKRGQDVALRCDPISGHVSLYWYRQALGQGPEFLTYFNYEAQQDKSGLPNDRFSAERPEGSISTLTIQRTEQRDSAMYRCASSSLAGTGELFFGEGSRLTVL.

The rearrangement links TRBV5-5 to TRBJ1-1, with 8 bases lining up with TRBD1. CDR1 is SGHKS and CDR2 is YYEKEE in the germline V gene (reference sequence). This CDR3 has 14 residues. V trimming: 4 bases; J trimming: 4 bases; junction bases outside the gene matches: 6. This chain's CDR3 is CASSARGLGTEAFF. The CDR3 DNA reads TGTGCCAGCAGCGCCAGGGGGCTGGGCACTGAAGCTTTCTTT.

The genes are TRBV4-2 and TRBJ1-2; TRBD1 is a possible D gene (5 bases). Germline lookup yields CDR1 LGHNA and CDR2 YNFKEQ. There are 15 residues in the CDR3. Between the trimmed V and J ends, which lost 0 bases and 2 bases, there was a span of 10 bases. CDR3: CASSQDLTDNYGYTF. As DNA, the CDR3 is TGTGCCAGCAGCCAAGATCTGACAGACAACTATGGCTACACCTTC.

The CDR3: CASSSGTGGDETQYF. CDR3 in DNA: TGTGCCAGCAGCTCCGGGACAGGGGGTGACGAGACCCAGTACTTC. This rearrangement joins TRBV5-4 to TRBJ2-5; TRBD1 matches at 11 bases. V lost 3 bases, J lost 5 bases, and 6 bases stayed unmatched. The CDR3 loop spans 15 amino acids. The germline V gene encodes CDR1 SGHNT and CDR2 YYREEE (reference sequence).

The genes are TRBV19 and TRBJ1-2; no definite D call. Germline V gene lookup returns CDR1 LNHDA and CDR2 SQIVND (reference sequence). The CDR3 loop spans 12 amino acids. V lost 5 bases and J lost 3, with 7 bases in between. CDR3 nucleotides: TGTGCCAGTAGTCCCCGGGACTATGGCTACACCTTC. It yields the protein CASSPRDYGYTF.

The rearrangement uses TRBV7-3 and TRBJ2-1; 10 bases fit TRBD2. The CDR3 extends over 15 amino acids. V shed 5 bases and J 4 bases; nucleotides not matched to a gene: 5. The germline gives CDR1 SGHTA, CDR2 FQGTGA. The CDR3 sequence is CASSQLAGSYNEQFF. CDR3 in DNA: TGTGCCAGCAGCCAACTAGCGGGGAGTTACAATGAGCAGTTCTTC. The full variable domain, with the rest looked up from reference TRBV7-3 and TRBJ2-1, is GAGVSQTPSNKVTEKGKYVELRCDPISGHTALYWYRQSLGQGPEFLIYFQGTGAADDSGLPNDRFFAVRPEGSVSTLKIQRTERGDSAVYLCASSQLAGSYNEQFFGPGTRLTVL.

For the CDR3, the DNA is TGTGCCAGCAGCTTAGGGCGGGTGGATACGCAGTATTTT. It encodes CASSLGRVDTQYF. V usage is TRBV11-2 and J usage is TRBJ2-3; D perhaps matches TRBD2 (5 bases). CDR3 length: 13 amino acids. The germline V gene encodes CDR1 SGHAT and CDR2 FQNNGV. Trimming took 1 base from V and 6 from J, leaving 8 bases between them.

The chain carries TRBV7-6 and TRBJ1-3; D gene uncertain. V lost 0 bases and J lost 0, with 9 bases in between. This CDR3 contains 16 residues. CDR1 and CDR2 from the germline V gene are SGHVS and FNYEAQ. Here the CDR3 DNA reads TGTGCCAGCAGCTTAGCGCGGGTGGGCTCTGGAAACACCATATATTTT. This encodes CASSLARVGSGNTIYF.

This chain links TRBV6-5 with TRBJ2-5, with 7 bases aligning to TRBD1. The CDR3 sequence is 13 residues long. Germline-derived CDR1 and CDR2 are MNHEY and SVGAGI. V shed 6 bases and J 5 bases; nucleotides not matched to a gene: 6. CDR3 nucleotide sequence: TGTGCCAGCAGCGACAGGGTTGGGGAGACCCAGTACTTC. It codes for CASSDRVGETQYF.

This clone was observed a few times. This chain joins TRBV30 and TRBJ1-1; D is unresolved. Germline lookup yields CDR1 GTSNPN and CDR2 SVGIG (reference sequence). Trimming took off 3 bases at V and 10 bases at J, with 12 bases between the two ends. CDR3 length: 11 residues. CDR3 nucleotides: TGTGCCTGGAGCGCAGGCAGTTTAGCTTTCTTT. Protein: CAWSAGSLAFF.

The CDR3 sequence: CASSPRGQGSMNTGELFF. The CDR3 nucleotides are TGTGCCAGCTCACCAAGAGGACAGGGGTCAATGAACACCGGGGAGCTGTTTTTT. The chain employs TRBV18 and TRBJ2-2; 9 bases line up with TRBD1. Trimming took 2 bases from V and 1 from J; bases not matched to a gene: 8. Germline V gene sequence: CDR1 KGHSH, CDR2 LQKENI. The CDR3 consists of 18 residues.

The rearrangement uses TRBV6-6 and TRBJ2-5; 14 bases agree with TRBD2. The CDR3 has 15 amino acids. The germline V gene encodes CDR1 MNHNY and CDR2 SVGAGI (reference sequence). Trimming removed 6 bases from V and 5 bases from J; junction bases left unmatched: 5. CDR3 DNA: TGTGCCAGCAGCCAGACTAGCGGGGGGGCGGAGACCCAGTACTTC. Amino acids: CASSQTSGGAETQYF.

V is TRBV28 and J is TRBJ2-7, with TRBD1 matching over 9 bases. CDR1 is MDHEN, CDR2 SYDVKM, per germline. The CDR3 runs to 17 residues. V dropped 2 bases and J dropped 0; count of bases not matched to a gene: 8. The CDR3 protein is CASSLLGGTGYSYEQYF. CDR3 DNA: TGTGCCAGCAGTTTACTGGGAGGGACAGGGTACTCCTACGAGCAGTACTTC. Variable domain in full (rest from reference TRBV28 and TRBJ2-7): DVKVTQSSRYLVKRTGEKVFLECVQDMDHENMFWYRQDPGLGLRLIYFSYDVKMKEKGDIPEGYSVSREKKERFSLILESASTNQTSMYLCASSLLGGTGYSYEQYFGPGTRLTVT.

Judged by abundance, this clone is medium-sized. CDR3 bases: TGTGCCAGCAGTTACCTTCTCCCTTCCGATGGCTACACCTTC. Its translation is CASSYLLPSDGYTF. The chain has TRBV6-2 or TRBV6-3 and TRBJ1-2; no clear D gene. Trimming cost V 2 bases and J 6 bases, with 13 bases left between them. The CDR3 is made up of 14 amino acids. CDR1 and CDR2 (germline): MNHEY, SVGEGT.

The chain uses TRBV12-3 or TRBV12-4 and TRBJ1-2, with 7 bases that match TRBD1. The V gene end was trimmed by 6 bases and the J gene end by 10 bases; junction bases not matched to a gene: 11. This CDR3 contains 13 residues. DNA for the CDR3: TGTGCCAGCAGACGGACAGGCTTCCCCCCCTACACCTTC. This translates into CASRRTGFPPYTF.

This sequence joins TRBV9 and TRBJ1-3, with 9 bases matching TRBD1. This CDR3 spans 16 amino acids. Germline CDR1 reads SGDLS; CDR2 reads YYNGEE. V was clipped by 1 base and J by 4 bases; unmatched bases: 6. The CDR3 here is CASSVSLGQGGNTIYF. The CDR3, as DNA: TGTGCCAGCAGCGTATCCCTCGGACAGGGGGGAAACACCATATATTTT.

This rearrangement joins TRBV24-1 to TRBJ1-5, with a weak D call TRBD1 (5 bases). Trimming removed 5 bases at V and 7 bases at J, with 11 bases between. CDR3 length equals 13 residues. Germline V lookup: CDR1 KGHDR, CDR2 SFDVKD. CDR3 amino acids: CATSAGGEQPQHF. CDR3 DNA sequence: TGTGCCACCAGTGCCGGGGGAGAGCAGCCCCAGCATTTT.

A few counts support this clone. The chain recombines TRBV7-3 with TRBJ2-2; a possible D gene is TRBD1 (6 bases). The V gene's germline CDR1 is SGHTA and CDR2 FQGTGA. The CDR3 has 15 residues. Trimming shortened V by 4 bases and J by 3 bases, and 12 bases separated the two germline ends. The CDR3: CASSSRTDHTGELFF. The CDR3 DNA is TGTGCCAGCAGCTCTCGGACAGATCACACCGGGGAGCTGTTTTTT.

The chain is built from TRBV30 and TRBJ2-7; D may be TRBD2 (5 bases). The CDR3 covers 12 residues. Germline V gene sequence: CDR1 GTSNPN, CDR2 SVGIG (reference sequence). The V end was cut by 4 bases, the J end by 0 bases, with 7 bases between. The CDR3 sequence: CAWTRDSYEQYF. In DNA, the CDR3 is TGTGCCTGGACCCGGGACTCCTACGAGCAGTACTTC.

The rearrangement links TRBV5-6 to TRBJ2-1; 9 bases align to TRBD2. V gave up 4 bases and J gave up 8 bases; unmatched junction bases: 7. The germline V gene encodes CDR1 SGHDT and CDR2 YYEEEE. The CDR3 is 14 amino acids. The CDR3 loop is CASSPRTSVDEQFF. The CDR3 DNA reads TGTGCCAGCAGCCCCAGGACTAGCGTCGATGAGCAGTTCTTC.

V and J are TRBV5-1 and TRBJ2-1; possibly TRBD1 for D (5 bases). This CDR3 spans 16 amino acids. Per germline, CDR1 SGHRS and CDR2 YFSETQ. The V end was cut by 1 base, the J end by 10 bases, with 21 bases between. The CDR3 DNA follows: TGCGCCAGCAGCTTGAGCTACAGGAATAAATTGGGGGAGCAGTTCTTC. Protein sequence: CASSLSYRNKLGEQFF. The entire variable domain, with the rest obtained from reference TRBV5-1 and TRBJ2-1, is as follows: KAGVTQTPRYLIKTRGQQVTLSCSPISGHRSVSWYQQTPGQGLQFLFEYFSETQRNKGNFPGRFSGRQFSNSRSEMNVSTLELGDSALYLCASSLSYRNKLGEQFFGPGTRLTVL.

This chain connects TRBV6-2 or TRBV6-3 to TRBJ1-1; D not certain. Germline loops: CDR1 MNHEY, CDR2 SVGEGT. The CDR3 sequence is 15 residues long. The V end was cut by 2 bases, the J end by 1 base, with 11 bases between. CDR3: CASSYIMTGNTEAFF. CDR3 nucleotide sequence: TGTGCCAGCAGTTACATCATGACGGGGAACACTGAAGCTTTCTTT.

The chain is built from TRBV5-4 and TRBJ1-2; D remains unclear. Germline V gene sequence: CDR1 SGHNT, CDR2 YYREEE (reference sequence). V was cut by 6 bases and J by 0 bases, with 9 bases left in between. The CDR3 extends over 13 amino acids. DNA of the CDR3: TGTGCCAGCACCTATTTACCTAACTATGGCTACACCTTC. Protein product: CASTYLPNYGYTF. The full variable domain, with the rest looked up from reference TRBV5-4 and TRBJ1-2, is ETGVTQSPTHLIKTRGQQVTLRCSSQSGHNTVSWYQQALGQGPQFIFQYYREEENGRGNFPPRFSGLQFPNYSSELNVNALELDDSALYLCASTYLPNYGYTFGSGTRLTVV.